This is a list of T cell receptor beta chains from one sample in a study of a mutant IDH1 vaccine in newly diagnosed glioma. Some clones are missing from TCRdb's copy, which holds only in-frame ones; the method was immunoSEQ multiplex PCR. The sample comprises 30,000 to 35,000 clones, roughly 56% of which are singletons, and around 10% rests with the top ten. These TCRs are of unknown antigen specificity. Sequenced material: PBMCs, taken from a glioma patient whose treatment included an IDH1 peptide vaccine. These receptor sequences come from a woman under 30 with glioma. Each CDR3 is given with its conserved first and last residue. A D gene is named only where the DNA matches it firmly. The size field is filled for only some rows; it gives once, few, many or a size class.

j_gene | abundance | d_gene | v_gene | CDR3aa | CDR3nt
TRBJ2-3 | few | NA | TRBV6-5 | CASSYSAGGSTDTQYF | TGTGCCAGCAGTTACTCGGCGGGCGGGTCCACAGATACGCAGTATTTT
TRBJ1-1 | NA | NA | TRBV13 | CASSYRGGKRSEAFF | TGTGCCAGCAGCTATAGGGGGGGGAAAAGGTCTGAAGCTTTCTTT
TRBJ1-2 | NA | NA | TRBV6-4 | CASSATSNYGYTF | TGTGCCAGCAGTGCTACCAGTAACTATGGCTACACCTTC
TRBJ2-2 | few | NA | TRBV7-3 | CASSLNGPNTGELFF | TGTGCCAGCAGCTTAAACGGCCCGAACACCGGGGAGCTGTTTTTT
TRBJ2-1 | NA | NA | TRBV4-3 | CASSQHRLATGEQFF | TGCGCCAGCAGCCAACACCGGCTAGCGACTGGTGAGCAGTTCTTC
TRBJ1-4 | NA | NA | TRBV11-1 | CASSLARTGKDEKLFF | TGTGCCAGCAGCTTAGCGCGGACCGGGAAAGATGAAAAACTGTTTTTT
TRBJ2-5 | NA | TRBD1 | TRBV18 | CASSTRQGETQYF | TGTGCCAGCTCAACCCGACAGGGTGAGACCCAGTACTTC
TRBJ1-5 | few | NA | TRBV27 | CASSLFPGSSQPQHF | TGTGCCAGCAGTTTATTTCCAGGGAGTAGCCAGCCCCAGCATTTT
TRBJ2-3 | NA | TRBD1 | TRBV13 | CASSFRDRGTDTQYF | TGTGCCAGCAGCTTCCGGGACAGGGGTACAGATACGCAGTATTTT
TRBJ2-5 | few | NA | TRBV27 | CASSWGRGETQYF | TGTGCCAGCAGTTGGGGGCGTGGAGAGACCCAGTACTTC
TRBJ2-7 | NA | TRBD2 | TRBV10-1 | CASSEFLEGPGGEQYF | TGCGCCAGCAGTGAGTTTTTGGAGGGTCCGGGGGGCGAGCAGTACTTC
TRBJ2-7 | NA | TRBD2 | TRBV28 | CASSLGGYEQYF | TGTGCCAGCAGTCTGGGGGGGTACGAGCAGTACTTC
TRBJ1-1 | NA | NA | TRBV5-5 | CASSLDPGPQPEAFF | TGTGCCAGCAGCTTGGATCCGGGGCCCCAGCCTGAAGCTTTCTTT
TRBJ2-7 | NA | TRBD2 | TRBV6-5 | CASRDGGGLFYEQYF | TGTGCCAGCAGGGACGGGGGGGGACTTTTCTACGAGCAGTACTTC
TRBJ2-1 | NA | NA | TRBV5-4 | CASNFWANNEQFF | TGTGCCAGCAATTTCTGGGCGAACAATGAGCAGTTCTTC
TRBJ1-2 | NA | NA | TRBV12-5 | CASGTSQATTNYGYTF | TGTGCTAGTGGGACGTCCCAAGCTACAACTAACTATGGCTACACCTTC
TRBJ2-5 | NA | TRBD2 | TRBV7-3 | CASSLNGASGGEETQYF | TGTGCCAGCAGCTTAAACGGGGCTAGCGGGGGGGAGGAGACCCAGTACTTC
TRBJ2-1 | NA | NA | TRBV29-1 | CSVGPPSGEQFF | TGCAGCGTCGGTCCTCCCTCAGGTGAGCAGTTCTTC
TRBJ2-7 | NA | NA | TRBV6-1 | CASSESGGSYEQYF | TGTGCCAGCAGTGAGTCAGGGGGGTCCTACGAGCAGTACTTC
TRBJ1-1 | few | NA | TRBV6-6 | CASSYSRVTEAFF | TGTGCCAGCAGTTACTCGAGAGTCACTGAAGCTTTCTTT
TRBJ2-2 | NA | TRBD2 | TRBV18 | CASSLDLAGTNTGELFF | TGTGCCAGCTCACTGGATCTAGCGGGGACGAACACCGGGGAGCTGTTTTTT
TRBJ2-1 | NA | NA | TRBV7-9 | CASSLSGLNEQFF | TGTGCCAGCAGCCTTAGCGGCCTCAATGAGCAGTTCTTC
TRBJ1-1 | NA | NA | TRBV2 | CASSSTRGRNTEAFF | TGTGCCAGCAGTTCGACGCGGGGCAGGAACACTGAAGCTTTCTTT
TRBJ1-4 | once | NA | TRBV2 | CASSGVAVKLGEKLFF | TGTGCCAGCAGCGGGGTGGCAGTTAAATTAGGAGAAAAACTGTTTTTT
TRBJ2-1 | few | NA | TRBV27 | CASKLSNLNEQFF | TGTGCCAGCAAGCTGTCGAATCTCAATGAGCAGTTCTTC
TRBJ2-3 | NA | NA | TRBV10-3 | CASGQTGMGDTQYF | TGTGCCAGCGGACAGACGGGTATGGGAGATACGCAGTATTTT
TRBJ2-1 | NA | NA | TRBV20-1 | CSATENNEQFF | TGCAGTGCTACAGAGAACAATGAGCAGTTCTTC
TRBJ1-3 | NA | NA | TRBV5-1 | CASSLQGSGNTIYF | TGCGCCAGCAGCTTACAGGGTTCTGGAAACACCATATATTTT
TRBJ1-5 | once | TRBD1 | TRBV6-5 | CASSKKQGRDQPQHF | TGTGCCAGCAGTAAAAAACAGGGGAGGGATCAGCCCCAGCATTTT
TRBJ2-7 | once | TRBD2 | TRBV15 | CATSRESSGDYEQYF | TGTGCCACCAGCAGAGAGAGTAGCGGGGACTACGAGCAGTACTTC
TRBJ2-3 | NA | NA | TRBV19 | CASSEELATDTQYF | TGTGCCAGTAGTGAAGAGTTAGCCACAGATACGCAGTATTTT
TRBJ2-2 | NA | TRBD2 | TRBV7-8 | CASSPLAGVTGELFF | TGTGCCAGCAGCCCTCTAGCGGGAGTCACCGGGGAGCTGTTTTTT
TRBJ2-7 | NA | NA | TRBV12-5 | CASGLAGYSYEQYF | TGTGCTAGTGGTTTGGCTGGTTACTCCTACGAGCAGTACTTC
TRBJ1-6 | NA | NA | TRBV6-5 | CASSYADSYNSPLHF | TGTGCCAGCAGTTACGCGGATTCATATAATTCACCCCTCCACTTT
TRBJ1-1 | NA | NA | TRBV30 | CALNLEPNTEAFF | TGTGCCTTGAATTTGGAACCGAACACTGAAGCTTTCTTT
TRBJ1-1 | NA | TRBD1 | TRBV19 | CASSEDRGDAEAFF | TGTGCCAGTAGTGAAGACAGGGGGGACGCTGAAGCTTTCTTT
TRBJ2-7 | NA | TRBD1 | TRBV29-1 | CSVLGQVATYEQYF | TGCAGCGTCCTGGGACAGGTCGCCACCTACGAGCAGTACTTC
TRBJ2-5 | NA | NA | TRBV5-1 | CASTPGGVQETQYF | TGCGCCAGCACCCCAGGGGGGGTCCAAGAGACCCAGTACTTC
TRBJ1-1 | few | NA | TRBV7-2 | CASSLGTPEAFF | TGTGCCAGCAGCTTGGGTACACCTGAAGCTTTCTTT
TRBJ2-3 | NA | NA | TRBV5-1 | CASSSSLDTQYF | TGCGCCAGCAGCTCAAGTTTAGATACGCAGTATTTT
TRBJ1-1 | few | NA | TRBV29-1 | CSVGGVGYTEAFF | TGCAGCGTTGGGGGGGTGGGGTACACTGAAGCTTTCTTT
TRBJ1-5 | NA | NA | TRBV19 | CASSIPRRMYQPQHF | TGTGCCAGTAGTATCCCCCGGAGGATGTATCAGCCCCAGCATTTT
TRBJ1-1 | medium-sized | TRBD1 | TRBV27 | CASSPGQPNTEAFF | TGTGCCAGCAGTCCGGGACAGCCGAACACTGAAGCTTTCTTT
TRBJ2-7 | NA | NA | TRBV9 | CASGGNEQYF | TGTGCCAGCGGGGGGAACGAGCAGTACTTC
TRBJ2-5 | NA | TRBD2 | TRBV10-3 | CAIRGLAGETQYF | TGTGCCATAAGAGGACTAGCGGGAGAGACCCAGTACTTC
TRBJ2-5 | NA | TRBD1 | TRBV7-9 | CASSLAGGGETQYF | TGTGCCAGCAGCTTGGCAGGGGGCGGAGAGACCCAGTACTTC
TRBJ1-2 | NA | NA | TRBV14 | CASSQVAGPFYTF | TGTGCCAGCAGCCAAGTCGCCGGGCCTTTCTACACCTTC
TRBJ1-2 | NA | NA | TRBV19 | CASMPKAGGAEYGYTF | TGTGCCAGTATGCCCAAGGCGGGGGGGGCCGAATATGGCTACACCTTC
TRBJ2-7 | NA | TRBD1 | TRBV7-9 | CASSARGYEQYF | TGTGCCAGCAGCGCCAGGGGGTACGAGCAGTACTTC
TRBJ1-1 | few | NA | TRBV4-2 | CASSQGGLAEAFF | TGTGCCAGCAGCCAAGGGGGGTTAGCTGAAGCTTTCTTT
TRBJ2-7 | NA | NA | TRBV18 | CASSPVGSPYEQYF | TGTGCCAGCTCACCAGTCGGCAGTCCCTACGAGCAGTACTTC
TRBJ2-7 | NA | NA | TRBV6-1 | CASSGTSYEQYF | TGTGCCAGCAGCGGAACCTCCTACGAGCAGTACTTC
TRBJ2-7 | NA | NA | TRBV9 | CASAAPSSYEQYF | TGTGCCAGCGCCGCACCGAGCTCCTACGAGCAGTACTTC
TRBJ1-5 | few | NA | TRBV7-2 | CASSLYSASNQPQHF | TGTGCCAGCAGCTTATACAGTGCCAGCAATCAGCCCCAGCATTTT
TRBJ2-2 | few | NA | TRBV5-1 | CASSLMQGGAGELFF | TGCGCCAGCAGCTTGATGCAGGGGGGGGCCGGGGAGCTGTTTTTT